What follows is one T cell receptor (beta chain) and its context. This sample is part of a study of blood T cell repertoires in COVID-19. Sequencing was performed with immunoSEQ multiplex PCR; in TCRdb, only in-frame clones are kept and a portion is missing. The table records around 70,000 clones, around three quarters of them present only once. The TCR comes from a human donor in a cohort sampled during active COVID-19. The sequenced sample was peripheral blood.

The CDR3: CASSLSSGSYEQYF. In nucleotides, the CDR3 is TGCGCCAGCAGCTTGTCTAGCGGGAGCTACGAGCAGTACTTC. V and J are TRBV5-1 and TRBJ2-7, with 10 bases identical to TRBD2. Germline-derived CDR1 and CDR2 are SGHRS and YFSETQ. Trimming took 1 base from V and 3 from J; bases not matched to a gene: 1. The CDR3 is 14 amino acids.